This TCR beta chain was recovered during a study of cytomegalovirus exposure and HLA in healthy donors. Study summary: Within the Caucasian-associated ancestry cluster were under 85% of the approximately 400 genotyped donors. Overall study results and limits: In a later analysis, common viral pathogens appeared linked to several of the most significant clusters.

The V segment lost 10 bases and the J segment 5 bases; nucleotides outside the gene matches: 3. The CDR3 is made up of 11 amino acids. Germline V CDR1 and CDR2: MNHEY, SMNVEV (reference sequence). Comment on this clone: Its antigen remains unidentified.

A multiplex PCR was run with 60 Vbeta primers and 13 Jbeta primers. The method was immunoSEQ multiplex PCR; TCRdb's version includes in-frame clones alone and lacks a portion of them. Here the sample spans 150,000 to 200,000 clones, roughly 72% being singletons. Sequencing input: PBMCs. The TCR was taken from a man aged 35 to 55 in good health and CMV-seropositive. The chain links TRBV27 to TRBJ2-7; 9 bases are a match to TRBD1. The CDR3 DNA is TGTGCCACCTGGGACAGGGACGAGCAGTACTTC. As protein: CATWDRDEQYF.